This T cell receptor beta chain was sequenced in a study of OX40 agonist ivuxolimab in advanced cancers. About the research overall: Every patient in dose escalation had hepatocellular carcinoma, melanoma, renal cell or head and neck cancer. Three dose-escalation patients had partial responses: one with hepatocellular carcinoma and two with cutaneous melanoma.

Some clones are missing from TCRdb's copy, which holds only in-frame ones; the method was immunoSEQ multiplex PCR. Of about 98,000 clones listed, approximately 86% were seen once; the top ten hold 0.82%. This clonotype originated in an adult with an advanced solid tumor such as melanoma, head and neck, liver or kidney cancer. The source was CD4+ or CD8+ T cells sorted from blood, collected in a trial of the OX40 agonist ivuxolimab.

In nucleotides, the CDR3 is TGTGCCAGCAGCTTATATCTGGGACGAAATGAGCAGTTCTTC. This sequence encodes CASSLYLGRNEQFF. The chain carries TRBV7-2 and TRBJ2-1; D assignment may be TRBD1 or TRBD2 (5 bases each). V gave up 2 bases and J gave up 7 bases, with 12 bases separating them. The germline CDR1 and CDR2 sequences are SGHTA and FQGNSA. The CDR3 spans 14 residues.